The entry below describes one TCR beta chain. Antigen: not known. This sample stems from a study of identical twins. All donors were healthy Caucasians. TCRdb processed the 5' RACE reads anew with MiXCR; each CDR3 protein has one entry. The sample has approximately 1.8 million distinct CDR3 sequences, around 33% seen once; the top ten hold about 0.3%. V shed 3 bases and J 0 bases; nucleotides not matched to a gene: 2. The CDR3 is made up of 14 amino acids. Germline V gene lookup returns CDR1 ENHRY and CDR2 SYGVKD. Study results and limitations: The study found excess low generation probability among twin-shared out-of-frame alpha sequences. Insertion counts were lower in abundant cord blood beta clonotypes, a trend that memory repertoires did not show. Cross-sectional statistical analysis was relied on for the conclusions, without the same donors being followed.

The material sequenced was cord blood. The clonotype comes from a newborn girl in good health. This chain uses TRBV10-3 with TRBJ2-7; TRBD1 agrees at 7 bases. The CDR3 bases are TGTGCCATCAGTGACTACAGGGGCTCCTACGAGCAGTACTTC. As protein: CAISDYRGSYEQYF.